This T cell receptor (beta chain) was sequenced in a study of T cell responses to AZD1222 COVID-19 vaccine (TCRdb year 2021). Background on the whole study: Because spike-specific TCR depth and breadth did not differ between the two schedules, AZD1222 recipients who got a second dose at roughly 4 weeks were pooled with those who got a second dose at roughly 12 weeks. TCR sequencing covered 233 trial participants: 200 to 220 given two doses of AZD1222 and some 25 given two doses of MenACWY control vaccine. Enrollment into the trials was organized by age into subgroups of 18-55, 56-69 and 70-plus years, and those subgroups contained roughly 140, 27 and 60 TCR-sequenced participants, respectively.

The sample's time point label, in plain terms: baseline before first vaccination. Vaccinee samples came from UK trials COV001 and COV002, including a single-blind randomized controlled phase 2/3 trial of AZD1222 (ChAdOx1 nCoV-19) in healthy adults. For TCRbeta chain sequencing, PBMC samples from trial participants were taken at day 0 and at day 28 after the second dose. The CDR3, from cysteine to phenylalanine, totals 16 residues. Only the CDR3 DNA stays, 48 bases, in frame from base 1. Trimming leaves V shorter by 5 bases and J shorter by 4 bases, with the junction holding 13 bases beyond the gene matches. The germline V gene encodes CDR1 GTSNPN and CDR2 SVGIG (reference sequence). The CDR3 regions of human TCRbeta chains were analyzed by immunosequencing. The paper's data handling went like this. Repertoire TCRs were matched against a reference library of SARS-CoV-2-specific TCRs generated with the MIRA antigen-specificity platform. Breadth was defined as the fraction of unique TCRs that were SARS-CoV-2-associated. Depth was defined as the fraction of total T cells that were SARS-CoV-2-associated. Using the MIRA data, each spike-specific TCR was assigned both to the spike region to which the TCR was reactive and to a CD4 or CD8 class. Log10-transformed breadth and depth values were compared by one-way ANOVA with Sidak's multiple comparisons tests. TCRdb limited this immuneACCESS table to in-frame rearrangements with V and J called. A share of clones is missing; checked studies link under half to unresolved V genes, and the rest is unexplained. V and J calls plus clone size are reproduced from that table; the DNA served to infer D and trimming. The sample table records 140,000 to 150,000 clones; roughly 85% of these occur just once. The top ten clonotypes cover approximately 8% of the sample.

Only one count was recorded for this clone. No cognate antigen has been identified for it. No much larger clone is present one base from it, and per-base qualities are unavailable. Results and caveats for the whole study, not just this receptor: Spike-specific TCR breadth and depth rose significantly after two AZD1222 doses compared with day 0 and with MenACWY recipients. Only six AZD1222 recipients were SARS-CoV-2 seropositive at baseline, limiting conclusions about previously exposed vaccinees. Nearly half of unique spike-specific TCRs reportedly recognized epitopes outside regions mutated in the B.1.351 and B.1.1.7 variants. The 56-69-year group was small, and its depth increase did not reach significance, likely because of low power. Most participants were white British and females outnumbered males, and the authors suggested that clonal diversity may have been underestimated. CD4 TCRs associated with the vaccine covered the entire spike protein, and the dominant responses were in regions 160-218 and 743-854. Because no day 14 peak-response samples were available, repertoires were characterized only after the peak T cell response.

The chain links TRBV30 with TRBJ2-1; 8 bases in between match TRBD2. The clonotype originates from an adult in good health. The sequencing here drew on peripheral blood, taken on day 0 of AZD1222 vaccination. The DNA is as follows: TGTGCCTGGGTTTCGACCAGCGGGAGCATTTACAATGAGCAGTTCTTC. This translates into CAWVSTSGSIYNEQFF.